This T cell receptor beta chain was sequenced in a study of T cell responses to AZD1222 COVID-19 vaccine. Findings and caveats of the study: The number of AZD1222 recipients seropositive at baseline was only five or six. Along spike, vaccine-associated CD4 TCRs were found throughout, with dominance at 160-218 and 743-854. White British donors predominated, females outnumbered males, and clonal diversity was possibly underestimated. Among spike-specific TCRs, nearly half reportedly target unmutated variant regions.

In regard to this clone: Its specificity is not known.

The CDR3 sequence is 16 residues long. CDR1 MNHEY and CDR2 SVGAGI come from the germline V gene. Trimming removed 0 bases from V and 4 bases from J, with 13 bases in between. Profiling relied on immunoSEQ multiplex PCR, and the TCRdb table lists in-frame clones only, not all of them. The sample has about 100,000 clones; approximately 88% are singletons. Sequenced material: peripheral blood, taken on day 0 of AZD1222 vaccination. The receptor was derived from an adult in good health. The V gene is TRBV6-5, the J gene TRBJ1-3; no clear D. CDR3 amino acids: CASSYSLGSGGNTIYF. The CDR3 DNA sequence: TGTGCCAGCAGTTACTCGTTGGGGAGCGGGGGAAACACCATATATTTT.